This T cell receptor (beta chain) is drawn from a study of glioma-infiltrating T cells after dendritic cell vaccination. Time point of the sample: after dendritic cell vaccination, including at tumor progression/relapse. Data came from immunoSEQ multiplex PCR; TCRdb stores just in-frame clones and leaves some out. Found here are 100,000 or so clones, around 91% of them singletons; the top ten hold more than 2.5%. Germline CDR1 and CDR2: SGHNT and YENEEA. CDR3 length: 13 residues. This clonotype was sampled from a human donor with glioblastoma. Sequenced material: blood, taken after dendritic cell vaccination. The chain recombines TRBV11-3 with TRBJ2-5, with D uncertain. The better agreement between TRBJ2-7 and the DNA end casts doubt on the J call. The CDR3 sequence is CASSQIPSYEQYF. CDR3 DNA sequence: TGTGCCAGCAGCCAAATACCCTCCTACGAGCAGTACTTC.